These 24 T cell receptor beta chains share one sample of origin, sequenced in a study of T cells after yellow fever vaccination. TCRdb reprocessed the 5' RACE reads with MiXCR, giving one entry per CDR3 protein. This repertoire shows fewer than 350,000 distinct CDR3 sequences, approximately 9% found once; its top ten account for more than 15%. The sample consisted of PBMCs, taken on the day of the first yellow fever vaccination. Receptors originate from a man aged 18 to 30 who received the YFV17D yellow fever vaccine.

The V and J genes are TRBV28 and TRBJ2-1; TRBD2 aligns across 12 bases. Germline trimming cut 2 bases from V and 4 bases from J; bases unmatched to any gene: 3. The CDR3 covers 16 residues. The germline gives CDR1 MDHEN, CDR2 SYDVKM. Here the CDR3 DNA reads TGTGCCAGCAGTTTAGATCTAGCGGGGGGGTACAATGAGCAGTTCTTC. Translated: CASSLDLAGGYNEQFF.

The chain combines TRBV20-1 with TRBJ2-5; tentatively, D is TRBD2 (5 bases). The V end was cut by 0 bases, the J end by 5 bases, with 10 bases between. The germline gives CDR1 DFQATT, CDR2 SNEGSKA (reference sequence). The CDR3 extends over 13 amino acids. The CDR3 nucleotides are TGCAGTGCTAGAGATTATAGCGAGGAGACCCAGTACTTC. Translating it yields CSARDYSEETQYF.

The rearrangement joins TRBV12-3 or TRBV12-4 to TRBJ1-6; D perhaps matches TRBD1 (5 bases). There are 15 residues in the CDR3. V was pared by 7 bases and J by 9 bases, with 19 bases between. CDR3 DNA: TGTGCCAGCAACACCTGGCAGGGTGTATTTTCACCCCTCCACTTT. As protein: CASNTWQGVFSPLHF.

The chain carries TRBV29-1 and TRBJ2-4, with 8 bases matching TRBD1. CDR1 and CDR2 (germline): SQVTM, ANQGSEA. Trimming removed 7 bases from V and 3 bases from J; junction bases left unmatched: 14. The CDR3 loop spans 16 amino acids. In DNA, the CDR3 is TGCAGCGCCACACCCAGGGGGCTTTACGGCAAAAACATTCAGTACTTC. This translates into CSATPRGLYGKNIQYF.

This clonotype was seen a handful of times. This chain joins TRBV23-1 and TRBJ1-2; D is undetermined. TRBV23-1 is classed as an ORF, of uncertain function. V shed 4 bases and J shed 2 bases, with 8 bases lying between them. This CDR3 has 13 residues. CDR3 DNA: TGCGCCAGCAGTCTGAAGGAGAACTATGGCTACACCTTC. The encoded protein is CASSLKENYGYTF.

This CDR3 reads CASISTVYYGYTF. The DNA for the CDR3 is TGTGCCAGCATCTCTACCGTCTACTATGGCTACACCTTC. The V gene is TRBV28, the J gene TRBJ1-2, with D unresolved. Trimming took off 7 bases at V and 3 bases at J, with 12 bases between the two ends. The CDR3 consists of 13 residues. Germline CDR1 and CDR2: MDHEN and SYDVKM.

This clonotype was observed once. The V call is TRBV12-3 or TRBV12-4, the J call TRBJ2-7, with TRBD1 identical over 10 bases. This CDR3 is built from 18 residues. CDR3 amino acids: CTCSSDWTGGITSYEQYF. The CDR3 DNA follows: TGTACCTGCAGTTCCGACTGGACAGGGGGTATCACCTCCTACGAGCAGTACTTC.

The V gene is TRBV12-3 or TRBV12-4, the J gene TRBJ2-7; tentative D call: TRBD1 (5 bases). Trimming removed 0 bases at V and 7 bases at J, with 16 bases between. This CDR3 comprises 15 residues. CDR3 nucleotides: TGTGCCAGCAGTTTAGCGCTTGCAGGGCTTGGGGAGCAGTACTTC. Its translation is CASSLALAGLGEQYF.

The chain combines TRBV4-2 with TRBJ2-7, with D perhaps assigned TRBD1 or TRBD2 (6 bases each). The V end lost 0 bases, the J end lost 4 bases, and 10 bases lay between the germline ends. This CDR3 has 14 residues. Per germline, CDR1 LGHNA and CDR2 YNFKEQ. This CDR3 reads CASSQDEGGYEQYV. The CDR3 region has the DNA TGTGCCAGCAGCCAAGATGAGGGGGGATACGAGCAGTACGTC.

This clonotype has just a few counts. The V gene is TRBV4-1, the J gene TRBJ2-1, with TRBD1 matching 9 bases. This CDR3 is 15 amino acids long. Germline CDR1 MGHRA, CDR2 YSYEKL. J was trimmed by 12 bases and V by 4 bases; bases with no gene match: 13. This CDR3 reads CASSLQGAAVSGQFF. DNA of the CDR3: TGCGCCAGCAGCCTACAGGGGGCGGCCGTGAGTGGGCAGTTCTTC.

The chain is built from TRBV4-3 and TRBJ2-5; no clear D gene. Germline lookup yields CDR1 LGHNA and CDR2 YSLEER. CDR3 length equals 15 residues. The germline V and J ends were trimmed by 4 bases and 4 bases, with 16 bases remaining between them. CDR3 protein: CASSPGVPGSETQYF. Here the CDR3 DNA reads TGCGCCAGCAGCCCCGGAGTCCCGGGCTCAGAGACCCAGTACTTC.

This clonotype was recorded a few times. For the CDR3, the DNA is TGCGCCAGCAGCTTTTCGGGACCTAGCACAGATACGCAGTATTTT. This encodes CASSFSGPSTDTQYF. The chain joins TRBV5-1 to TRBJ2-3; D possibly matches TRBD1 or TRBD2 (5 bases each). CDR1 is SGHRS and CDR2 is YFSETQ in the germline V gene. CDR3 size: 15 residues. Trimming cost V 2 bases and J 0 bases, with 10 bases left between them.

The table lists this clonotype with a few counts. The DNA of the CDR3 is TGTGCCAGCATCGAGGACAGGCCGGGCTGGGGCTACACCTTC. Amino acids: CASIEDRPGWGYTF. The chain is built from TRBV6-1 and TRBJ1-2, with 7 bases matching TRBD1. Germline CDR1 MNHNS, CDR2 SASEGT. Trimming at V came to 7 bases and at J to 8 bases, leaving 13 bases not matched to a gene. The length of the CDR3 is 14 residues.

The rearrangement uses TRBV4-1 and TRBJ1-1; TRBD1 aligns across 7 bases. This CDR3 is 15 amino acids long. The V segment lost 5 bases and the J segment 2 bases; nucleotides outside the gene matches: 8. Germline V CDR1 and CDR2: MGHRA, YSYEKL. The CDR3: CASSSRQGANTEAFF. CDR3 in DNA: TGCGCCAGCAGCTCTCGACAGGGCGCTAACACTGAAGCTTTCTTT.

V and J are TRBV3-1 and TRBJ2-3; 11 positions agree with TRBD2. V shed 4 bases and J 2 bases; nucleotides not matched to a gene: 5. CDR1 and CDR2 (germline): LGHDT, YNNKEL (reference sequence). CDR3 length equals 16 residues. The CDR3 DNA reads TGTGCCAGCAGCCGAGAGACTAGCGGGGCCACAGATACGCAGTATTTT. Residues: CASSRETSGATDTQYF.

This clonotype was counted a few times. V is TRBV4-1 and J is TRBJ2-1; TRBD2 agrees at 13 bases. This CDR3 is 17 amino acids long. V gave up 4 bases and J gave up 3 bases; unmatched junction bases: 6. Germline V lookup: CDR1 MGHRA, CDR2 YSYEKL. CDR3 sequence (DNA): TGCGCCAGCAGCCCCCAGGGACTAGCGGGACTCTACAATGAGCAGTTCTTC. Translation: CASSPQGLAGLYNEQFF.

This rearrangement joins TRBV19 to TRBJ1-2, with 8 bases lining up with TRBD1. This CDR3 is 15 amino acids long. With 8 bases clipped from V and 9 bases from J, the junction kept 17 bases outside the gene matches. The germline CDR1 and CDR2 sequences are LNHDA and SQIVND (reference sequence). The CDR3 DNA reads as TGTGCCAGTCAAACCCTACAGGGGGGGCCGTATCGCTACACCTTC. Translated, it gives CASQTLQGGPYRYTF.

A few counts support this clonotype. CDR3 bases: TGTGCCAGCAGCCAAGAGGCATGGGGGAATGGAAATGGCTACACCTTC. It specifies CASSQEAWGNGNGYTF. The V call is TRBV3-1, the J call TRBJ1-2; weak D call: TRBD1 (5 bases). Trimming left V 0 bases short and J 6 bases short, with 17 bases between. This CDR3 contains 16 residues. Per germline, CDR1 LGHDT and CDR2 YNNKEL (reference sequence).

The V and J genes are TRBV12-3 or TRBV12-4 and TRBJ1-1, with a possible D match to TRBD1 (5 bases). Trimming left V 6 bases short and J 4 bases short, with 12 bases between. The CDR3 consists of 13 residues. This chain's CDR3 is CASRPDSGTEAFF. CDR3 nucleotide sequence: TGTGCCAGCAGGCCAGACAGCGGCACTGAAGCTTTCTTT.

The chain uses TRBV2 and TRBJ2-7, with D perhaps TRBD2 (6 bases). This CDR3 has 14 amino acids. V was pared by 4 bases and J by 4 bases, with 14 bases between. Germline CDR1 is SNHLY and CDR2 is FYNNEI. The CDR3 loop is CASSGHRDWYEQYF. Here the CDR3 DNA reads TGTGCCAGCAGTGGACACCGGGACTGGTACGAGCAGTACTTC. The full variable domain, its missing parts supplied by reference TRBV2 and TRBJ2-7, is EPEVTQTPSHQVTQMGQEVILRCVPISNHLYFYWYRQILGQKVEFLVSFYNNEISEKSEIFDDQFSVERPDGSNFTLKIRSTKLEDSAMYFCASSGHRDWYEQYFGPGTRLTVT.

This clonotype has more than one count but fewer than ten. The rearrangement uses TRBV6-5 and TRBJ2-3; no reliable D call. The CDR3 is made up of 16 amino acids. CDR1 is MNHEY and CDR2 is SVGAGI in the germline V gene. V was trimmed by 2 bases and J by 0 bases, leaving 12 bases between them. CDR3 in amino acids: CASSYTPYSSTDTQYF. CDR3 sequence (DNA): TGTGCCAGCAGTTACACCCCGTACTCTAGCACAGATACGCAGTATTTT.

This clonotype was seen repeatedly, ten times or more. The chain employs TRBV6-5 and TRBJ2-7, with a possible D match to TRBD1 (5 bases). Germline lookup yields CDR1 MNHEY and CDR2 SVGAGI. CDR3 length equals 14 residues. V was shortened by 2 bases and J by 0 bases, with 8 bases between the two germline ends. Here the CDR3 reads CASSYGASSYEQYV. CDR3 sequence (DNA): TGTGCCAGCAGTTACGGGGCGAGCTCCTACGAGCAGTACGTC.

This clonotype was seen ten or more times. The chain carries TRBV12-3 or TRBV12-4 and TRBJ1-2; D is possibly TRBD1 (6 bases). The ends were cut back, 7 bases at V and 0 bases at J, with 12 bases in the middle. This CDR3 is 14 amino acids long. The CDR3 loop is CASTEGGPNYGYTF. The CDR3 DNA reads as TGTGCCAGCACTGAGGGGGGCCCTAACTATGGCTACACCTTC.

This clonotype was counted ten times or more. The chain couples TRBV4-1 to TRBJ2-2; 7 bases agree with TRBD2. Germline V CDR1 and CDR2: MGHRA, YSYEKL. This CDR3 comprises 16 residues. V lost 4 bases, J lost 2 bases, and 7 bases stayed unmatched. The CDR3 bases are TGCGCCAGCAGCCGACGGGGGGATATTAACACCGGGGAGCTGTTTTTT. It is translated as CASSRRGDINTGELFF.